Shown below are 5 T cell receptor beta chains from a single sample sequenced in a study of cytomegalovirus exposure and HLA in healthy donors. The PCR contained 60 Vbeta and 13 Jbeta primers. Some clones are missing from TCRdb's copy, which holds only in-frame ones; the method was immunoSEQ multiplex PCR. Of some 200,000 clones listed, roughly 87% are singletons. The sequenced sample was PBMCs. Every receptor here comes from a girl under three years old in good health and CMV-seronegative.

This rearrangement joins TRBV7-8 to TRBJ2-5, with TRBD1 matching 8 bases. The assigned J gene may be wrong: the sequence end matches TRBJ2-7 better. Germline V gives CDR1 SGHVS, CDR2 FQNEAQ. This CDR3 comprises 15 residues. CDR3 amino acids: CASSLPQGVRYEQYF. The CDR3 region has the DNA TGTGCCAGCAGCTTACCACAGGGGGTTCGCTACGAGCAGTACTTC.

V gene TRBV6-6 combines with J gene TRBJ2-5, with D perhaps TRBD1 (6 bases). The CDR3 is 12 residues long. V was pared by 5 bases and J by 8 bases, with 12 bases between. Germline-derived CDR1 and CDR2 are MNHNY and SVGAGI (reference sequence). The CDR3 DNA reads TGTGCCAGCAGTGGGGGCCAGGATACCCAGTACTTC. It translates to CASSGGQDTQYF.

The chain employs TRBV5-1 and TRBJ2-3, with unresolved D. V lost 1 base and J lost 4, with 13 bases in between. CDR3 length: 15 residues. In germline, CDR1 is SGHRS, CDR2 YFSETQ. The CDR3 DNA reads as TGCGCCAGCAGCTTGTTAACTAAGGAATCAGATACGCAGTATTTT. Protein product: CASSLLTKESDTQYF.

The chain employs TRBV5-6 and TRBJ2-4; perhaps TRBD1 as D (6 bases). The CDR3 extends over 15 amino acids. In germline, CDR1 is SGHDT, CDR2 YYEEEE. V was shortened by 4 bases and J by 6 bases, with 17 bases between the two germline ends. The DNA for the CDR3 is TGTGCCAGCAGCCCCGGGACACGCCTTAGAAACATTCAGTACTTC. Translated: CASSPGTRLRNIQYF.

The rearrangement joins TRBV6-5 to TRBJ2-1; TRBD2 matches 8 bases. The CDR3 is 15 amino acids. Germline V gene lookup returns CDR1 MNHEY and CDR2 SVGAGI. After removal of 1 base from V and 10 bases from J, the junction contained 9 bases not matched to a gene. CDR3: CASSYFSGTSDEQFF. CDR3 sequence (DNA): TGTGCCAGCAGTTACTTTAGCGGGACCAGTGACGAGCAGTTCTTC.